The entry that follows covers one TCR beta chain sequence. The donors were part of the approximately 120-subject validation cohort, which stood apart from the roughly 700-subject first cohort. The germline V gene encodes CDR1 SGHNT and CDR2 YYREEE (reference sequence). CDR3 length: 16 residues. The germline V and J ends were trimmed by 0 bases and 5 bases, with 17 bases remaining between them. This table comes from immunoSEQ multiplex PCR, and its TCRdb copy is limited to in-frame clones, with some not included. The profile covers roughly 60,000 clones, with approximately 95% appearing a single time and 1.2% taken by the ten largest. This sample is drawn from a study of cytomegalovirus exposure and HLA in healthy donors.

The sequencing sample was made of PBMCs. The clonotype comes from a woman aged 18-29 years in good health and CMV-seronegative. J is TRBJ2-5 and V is TRBV5-4; TRBD1 is a possible D gene (7 bases). DNA for the CDR3: TGTGCCAGCAGCTTGGGTGGAGCAGGGGGGTTTGAGACCCAGTACTTC. It encodes CASSLGGAGGFETQYF. The full variable domain, rest sourced from reference TRBV5-4 and TRBJ2-5, is ETGVTQSPTHLIKTRGQQVTLRCSSQSGHNTVSWYQQALGQGPQFIFQYYREEENGRGNFPPRFSGLQFPNYSSELNVNALELDDSALYLCASSLGGAGGFETQYFGPGTRLLVL.